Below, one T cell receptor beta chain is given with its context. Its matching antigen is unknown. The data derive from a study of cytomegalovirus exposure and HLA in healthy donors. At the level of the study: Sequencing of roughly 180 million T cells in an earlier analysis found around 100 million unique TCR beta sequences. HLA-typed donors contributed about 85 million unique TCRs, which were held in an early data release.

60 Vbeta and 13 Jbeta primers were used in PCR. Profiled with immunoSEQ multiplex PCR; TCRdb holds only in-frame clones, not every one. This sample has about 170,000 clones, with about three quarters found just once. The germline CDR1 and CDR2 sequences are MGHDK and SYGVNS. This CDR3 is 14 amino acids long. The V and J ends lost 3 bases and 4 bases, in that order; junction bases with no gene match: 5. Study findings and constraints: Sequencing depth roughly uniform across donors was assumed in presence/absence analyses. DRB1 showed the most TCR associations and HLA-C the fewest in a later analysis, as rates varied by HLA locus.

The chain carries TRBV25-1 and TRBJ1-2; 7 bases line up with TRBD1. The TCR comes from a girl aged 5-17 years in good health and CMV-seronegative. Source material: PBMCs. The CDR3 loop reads CASSEQGGGYGYTF. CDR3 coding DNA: TGTGCCAGCAGTGAGCAAGGGGGCGGCTATGGCTACACCTTC.